This T cell receptor (beta chain) was recovered during a study of CD8 T cells in ankylosing spondylitis. As regards this clonotype: A junction boundary mismatches the germline segment, possibly from a read error.

TCRdb re-analysed the 5' RACE reads in MiXCR, keeping a single row per CDR3 protein. The sample lists approximately 350,000 distinct CDR3 sequences; roughly 14% were seen once. The source material was blood, either unsorted or a sorted T cell fraction (not recorded which). The clonotype comes from a male donor with ankylosing spondylitis or in good health (not recorded which).

This CDR3 is CASSSPGSRSYEQYF. The DNA for the CDR3 is TGTGCCAGCAGCAGTCCCGGCTCCCGGTCCTACGAGCAGTATTTC. The chain recombines TRBV6-1 with TRBJ2-7; D remains ambiguous. Germline V gene data show CDR1 as MNHNS and CDR2 as SASEGT. The CDR3 covers 15 residues.